This TCR beta chain was captured in a study of blood T cells in healthy people across ages. Points on this clonotype: One end of the junction fails to match germline, which may point to a read error.

Together with a sample-barcoded 5' primer, a J-beta primer mix was included in a second PCR lasting roughly 6 to 12 cycles. Using its own MiXCR run on the 5' RACE reads, TCRdb lists one record per CDR3 protein. The data contain about 2 million distinct CDR3 sequences, about 50% of them singletons. The CDR3 loop spans 15 amino acids. The V gene's germline CDR1 is SGHVS and CDR2 FNYEAQ. The sequencing input was blood. The V call is TRBV7-6, the J call TRBJ2-1; D perhaps matches TRBD2 (6 bases). The sequence was collected from a woman aged 40 to 49 in good health. The CDR3 DNA sequence: TGTGCCTGCAGCTTAGAAAGAGGAGGAGGGAATGAGCAGTTCTTC. It yields the protein CACSLERGGGNEQFF. The full variable domain, completed using reference TRBV7-6 and TRBJ2-1, is GAGVSQSPRYKVTKRGQDVALRCDPISGHVSLYWYRQALGQGPEFLTYFNYEAQQDKSGLPNDRFSAERPEGSISTLTIQRTEQRDSAMYRCACSLERGGGNEQFFGPGTRLTVL.